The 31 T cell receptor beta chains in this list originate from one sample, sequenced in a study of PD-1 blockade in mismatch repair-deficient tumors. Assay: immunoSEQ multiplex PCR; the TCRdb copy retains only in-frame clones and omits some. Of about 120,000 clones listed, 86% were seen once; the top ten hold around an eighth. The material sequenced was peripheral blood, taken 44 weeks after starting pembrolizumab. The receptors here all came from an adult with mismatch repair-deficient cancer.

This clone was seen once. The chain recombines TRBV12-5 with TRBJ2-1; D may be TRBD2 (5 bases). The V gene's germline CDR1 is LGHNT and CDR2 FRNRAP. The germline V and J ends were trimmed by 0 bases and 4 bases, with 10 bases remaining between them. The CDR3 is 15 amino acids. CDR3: CASGLVPLAYNEQFF. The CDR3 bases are TGTGCTAGTGGTTTGGTACCGTTAGCGTACAATGAGCAGTTCTTC.

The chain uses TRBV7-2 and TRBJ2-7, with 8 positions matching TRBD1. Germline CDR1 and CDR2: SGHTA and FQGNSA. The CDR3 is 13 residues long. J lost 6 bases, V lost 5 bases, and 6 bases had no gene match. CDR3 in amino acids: CASSRRTGSEQYF. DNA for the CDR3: TGTGCCAGCAGCCGACGGACAGGGTCCGAGCAGTACTTC.

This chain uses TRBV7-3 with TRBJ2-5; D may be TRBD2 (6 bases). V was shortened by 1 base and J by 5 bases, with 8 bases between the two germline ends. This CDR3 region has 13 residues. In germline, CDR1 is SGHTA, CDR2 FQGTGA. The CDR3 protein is CASSLSGKETQYF. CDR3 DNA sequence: TGTGCCAGCAGCTTAAGCGGGAAGGAGACCCAGTACTTC.

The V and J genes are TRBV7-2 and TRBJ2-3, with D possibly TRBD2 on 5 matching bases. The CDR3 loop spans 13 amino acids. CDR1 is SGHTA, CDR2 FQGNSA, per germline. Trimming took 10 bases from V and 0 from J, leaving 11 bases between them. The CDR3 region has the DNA TGTGCCACCGGGGTGACTAGCACAGATACGCAGTATTTT. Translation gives CATGVTSTDTQYF.

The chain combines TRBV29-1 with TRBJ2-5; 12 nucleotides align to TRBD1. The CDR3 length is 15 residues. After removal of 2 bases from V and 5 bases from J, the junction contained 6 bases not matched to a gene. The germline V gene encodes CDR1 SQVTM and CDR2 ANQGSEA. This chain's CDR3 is CSVEYGTGGGETQYF. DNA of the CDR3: TGCAGCGTTGAATACGGGACAGGGGGCGGGGAGACCCAGTACTTC. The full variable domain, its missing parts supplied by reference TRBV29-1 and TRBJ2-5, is SAVISQKPSRDICQRGTSLTIQCQVDSQVTMMFWYRQQPGQSLTLIATANQGSEATYESGFVIDKFPISRPNLTFSTLTVSNMSPEDSSIYLCSVEYGTGGGETQYFGPGTRLLVL.

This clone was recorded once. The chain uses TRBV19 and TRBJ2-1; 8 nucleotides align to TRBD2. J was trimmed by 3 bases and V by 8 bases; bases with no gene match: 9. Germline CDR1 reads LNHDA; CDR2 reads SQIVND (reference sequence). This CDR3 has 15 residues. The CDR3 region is CASSFGREDYNEQFF. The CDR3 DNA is TGTGCCAGTTCGTTTGGGCGGGAGGACTACAATGAGCAGTTCTTC.

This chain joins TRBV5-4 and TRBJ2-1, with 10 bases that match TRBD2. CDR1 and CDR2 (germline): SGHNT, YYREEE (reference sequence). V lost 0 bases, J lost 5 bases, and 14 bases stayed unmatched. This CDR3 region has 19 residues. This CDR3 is CASSLDPLAGVGGNNEQFF. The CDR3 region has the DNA TGTGCCAGCAGCTTGGACCCTCTAGCGGGAGTCGGTGGAAACAATGAGCAGTTCTTC.

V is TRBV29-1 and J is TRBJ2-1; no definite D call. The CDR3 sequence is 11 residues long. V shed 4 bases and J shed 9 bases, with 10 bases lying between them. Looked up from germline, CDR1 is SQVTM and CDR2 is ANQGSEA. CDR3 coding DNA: TGCAGCGTTGTTGGGGTCGGTGAGCAGTTCTTC. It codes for CSVVGVGEQFF.

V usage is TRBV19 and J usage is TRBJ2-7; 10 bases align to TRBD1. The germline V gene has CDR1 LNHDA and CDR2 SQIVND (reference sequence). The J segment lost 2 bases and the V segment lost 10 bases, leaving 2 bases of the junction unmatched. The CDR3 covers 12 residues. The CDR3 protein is CATGTGAYEQYF. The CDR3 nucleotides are TGTGCCACCGGGACAGGGGCCTACGAGCAGTACTTC.

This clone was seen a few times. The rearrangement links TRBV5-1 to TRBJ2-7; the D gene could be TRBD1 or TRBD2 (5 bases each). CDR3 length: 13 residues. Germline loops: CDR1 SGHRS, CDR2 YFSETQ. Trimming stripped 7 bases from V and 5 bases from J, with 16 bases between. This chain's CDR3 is CASGPGRWDEQYF. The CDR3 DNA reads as TGCGCCAGCGGACCGGGACGGTGGGACGAGCAGTACTTC.

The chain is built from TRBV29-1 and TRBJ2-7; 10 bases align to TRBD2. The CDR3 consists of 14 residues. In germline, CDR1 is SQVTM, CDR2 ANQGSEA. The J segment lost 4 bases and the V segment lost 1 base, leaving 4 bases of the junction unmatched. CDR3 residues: CSVEATSGAYEQYF. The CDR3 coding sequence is TGCAGCGTTGAAGCCACTAGCGGGGCATACGAGCAGTACTTC.

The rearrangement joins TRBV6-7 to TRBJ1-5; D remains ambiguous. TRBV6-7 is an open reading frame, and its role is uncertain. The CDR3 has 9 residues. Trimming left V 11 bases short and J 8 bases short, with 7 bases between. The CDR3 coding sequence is TGTGCCCGTCCTGAGCCCCAGCATTTT. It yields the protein CARPEPQHF.

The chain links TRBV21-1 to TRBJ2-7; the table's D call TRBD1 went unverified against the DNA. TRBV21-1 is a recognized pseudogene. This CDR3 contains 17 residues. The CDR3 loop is CASSKKYVSGHRYEQYF. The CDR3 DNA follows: TGTGCCAGCAGCAAAAAATATGTGTCGGGACACCGTTACGAGCAGTACTTC.

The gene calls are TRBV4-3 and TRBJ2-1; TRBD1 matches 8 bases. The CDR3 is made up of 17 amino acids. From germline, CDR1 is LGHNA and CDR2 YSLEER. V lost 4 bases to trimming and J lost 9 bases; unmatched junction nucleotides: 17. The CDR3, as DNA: TGCGCCAGCAGCCTCCAATACACGGACAGGGTGGGTGCTGAGCAGTTCTTC. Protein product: CASSLQYTDRVGAEQFF.

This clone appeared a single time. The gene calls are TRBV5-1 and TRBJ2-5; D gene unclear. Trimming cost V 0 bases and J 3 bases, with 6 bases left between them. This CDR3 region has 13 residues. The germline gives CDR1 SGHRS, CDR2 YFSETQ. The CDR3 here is CASSLASEETQYF. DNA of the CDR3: TGCGCCAGCAGCTTGGCGTCGGAAGAGACCCAGTACTTC.

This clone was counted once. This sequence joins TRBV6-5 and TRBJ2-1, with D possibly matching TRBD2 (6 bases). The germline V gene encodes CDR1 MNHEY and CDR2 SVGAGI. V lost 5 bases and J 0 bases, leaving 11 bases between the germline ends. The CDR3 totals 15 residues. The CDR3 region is CASSGLRSSYNEQFF. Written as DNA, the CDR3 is TGTGCCAGCAGTGGACTAAGGAGCTCCTACAATGAGCAGTTCTTC.

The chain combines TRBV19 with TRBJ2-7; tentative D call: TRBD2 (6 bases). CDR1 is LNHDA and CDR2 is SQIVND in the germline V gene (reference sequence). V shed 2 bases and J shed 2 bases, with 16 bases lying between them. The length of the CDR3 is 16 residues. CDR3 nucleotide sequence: TGTGCCAGTAGTATAAGTCGGGGGTCCGTACCCTACGAGCAGTACTTC. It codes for CASSISRGSVPYEQYF.

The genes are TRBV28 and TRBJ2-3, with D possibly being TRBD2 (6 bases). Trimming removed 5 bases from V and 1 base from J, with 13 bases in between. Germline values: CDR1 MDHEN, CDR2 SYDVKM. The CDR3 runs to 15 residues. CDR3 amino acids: CASSILAEGTDTQYF. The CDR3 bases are TGTGCCAGCAGTATACTAGCCGAAGGCACAGATACGCAGTATTTT.

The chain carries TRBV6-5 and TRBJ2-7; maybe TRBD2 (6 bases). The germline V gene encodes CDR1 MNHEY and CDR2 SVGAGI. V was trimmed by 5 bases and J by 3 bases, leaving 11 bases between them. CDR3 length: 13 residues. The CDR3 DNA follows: TGTGCCAGCAGTATGACTAGGTACTACGAGCAGTACTTC. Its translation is CASSMTRYYEQYF.

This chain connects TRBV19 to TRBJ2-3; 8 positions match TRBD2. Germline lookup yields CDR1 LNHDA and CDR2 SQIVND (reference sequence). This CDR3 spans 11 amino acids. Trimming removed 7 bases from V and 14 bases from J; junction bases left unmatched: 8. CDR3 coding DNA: TGTGCCAGTATCGCCGGGACTAGGCCGTATTTT. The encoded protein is CASIAGTRPYF.

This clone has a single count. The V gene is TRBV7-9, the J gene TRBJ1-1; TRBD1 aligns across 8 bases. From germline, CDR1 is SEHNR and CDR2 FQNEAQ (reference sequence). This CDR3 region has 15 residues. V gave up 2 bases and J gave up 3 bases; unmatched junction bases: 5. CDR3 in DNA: TGTGCCAGCAGCTTAACAGGACAGGGATACACTGAAGCTTTCTTT. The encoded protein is CASSLTGQGYTEAFF. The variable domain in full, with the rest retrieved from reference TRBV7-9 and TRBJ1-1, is DTGVSQNPRHKITKRGQNVTFRCDPISEHNRLYWYRQTLGQGPEFLTYFQNEAQLEKSRLLSDRFSAERPKGSFSTLEIQRTEQGDSAMYLCASSLTGQGYTEAFFGQGTRLTVV.

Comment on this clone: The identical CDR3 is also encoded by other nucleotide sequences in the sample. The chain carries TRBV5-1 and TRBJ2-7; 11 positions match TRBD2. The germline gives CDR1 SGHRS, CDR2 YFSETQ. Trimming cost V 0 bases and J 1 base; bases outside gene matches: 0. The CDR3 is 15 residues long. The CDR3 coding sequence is TGCGCCAGCAGCTTGGGACTAGCGGGGTCCTACGAGCAGTACTTC. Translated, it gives CASSLGLAGSYEQYF.

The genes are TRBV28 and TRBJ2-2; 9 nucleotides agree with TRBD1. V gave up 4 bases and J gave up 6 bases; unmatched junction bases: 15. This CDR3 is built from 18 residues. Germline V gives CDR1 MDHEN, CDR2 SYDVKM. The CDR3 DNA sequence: TGTGCCAGCAGTTCACACCGGGACAGGGCAGGTAGCCCCGGGGAGCTGTTTTTT. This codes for CASSSHRDRAGSPGELFF.

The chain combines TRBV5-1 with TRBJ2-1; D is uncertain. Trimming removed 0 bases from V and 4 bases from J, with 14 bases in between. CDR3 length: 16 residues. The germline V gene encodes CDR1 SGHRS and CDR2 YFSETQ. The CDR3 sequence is CASSLAPAETYNEQFF. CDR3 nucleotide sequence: TGCGCCAGCAGCTTGGCCCCCGCGGAAACTTACAATGAGCAGTTCTTC.

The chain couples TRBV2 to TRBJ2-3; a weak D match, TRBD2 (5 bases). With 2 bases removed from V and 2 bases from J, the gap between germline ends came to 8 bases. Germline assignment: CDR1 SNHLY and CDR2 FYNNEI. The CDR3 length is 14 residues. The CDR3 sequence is CASSETGFTDTQYF. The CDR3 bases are TGTGCCAGCAGTGAAACGGGATTCACAGATACGCAGTATTTT.

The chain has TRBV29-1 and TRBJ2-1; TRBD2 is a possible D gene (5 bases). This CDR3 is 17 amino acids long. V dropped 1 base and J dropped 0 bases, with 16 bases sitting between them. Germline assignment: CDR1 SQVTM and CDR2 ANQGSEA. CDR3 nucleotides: TGCAGCGTTGAAGGGAGGTCCCAAACCCTCTCCTACAATGAGCAGTTCTTC. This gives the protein CSVEGRSQTLSYNEQFF.

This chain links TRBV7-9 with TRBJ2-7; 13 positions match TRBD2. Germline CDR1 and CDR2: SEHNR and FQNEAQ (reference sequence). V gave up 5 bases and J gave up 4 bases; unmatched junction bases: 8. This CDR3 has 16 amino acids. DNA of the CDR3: TGTGCCAGCAGCGGGAAGGGACTAGCGGGATCGTACGAGCAGTACTTC. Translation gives CASSGKGLAGSYEQYF.

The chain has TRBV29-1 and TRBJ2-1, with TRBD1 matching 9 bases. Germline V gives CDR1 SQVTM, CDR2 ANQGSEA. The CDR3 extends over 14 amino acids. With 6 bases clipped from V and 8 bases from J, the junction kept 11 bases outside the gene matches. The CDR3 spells CSVGGDRVLYEQFF. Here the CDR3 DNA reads TGCAGCGTAGGAGGGGACAGGGTGCTTTATGAGCAGTTCTTC.

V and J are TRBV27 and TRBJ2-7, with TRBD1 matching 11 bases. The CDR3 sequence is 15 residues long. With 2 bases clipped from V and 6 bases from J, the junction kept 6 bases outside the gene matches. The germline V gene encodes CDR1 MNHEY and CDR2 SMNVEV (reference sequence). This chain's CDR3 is CASSLSRTGGLEQYF. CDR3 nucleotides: TGTGCCAGCAGTTTAAGTAGGACAGGGGGCCTCGAGCAGTACTTC.

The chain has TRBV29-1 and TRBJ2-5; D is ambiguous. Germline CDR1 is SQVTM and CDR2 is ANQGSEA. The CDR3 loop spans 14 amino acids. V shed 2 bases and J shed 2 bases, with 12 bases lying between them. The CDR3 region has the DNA TGCAGCGTTGAAAGGCGGCAGGCGCAAGAGACCCAGTACTTC. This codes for CSVERRQAQETQYF.

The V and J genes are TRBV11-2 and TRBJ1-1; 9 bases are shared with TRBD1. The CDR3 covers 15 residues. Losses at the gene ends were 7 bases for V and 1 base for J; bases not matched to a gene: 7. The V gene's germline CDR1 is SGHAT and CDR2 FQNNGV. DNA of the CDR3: TGTGCCAGCATCGATACGGACAGGGGGAACACTGAAGCTTTCTTT. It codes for CASIDTDRGNTEAFF.